This TCR beta chain appears in the sequencing data of a study of blood T cell repertoires in COVID-19 (dated by TCRdb to about 2020). Looking at the study overall: The collaborator samples originated in the United States, Italy and Spain and spanned the acute and convalescent phases of COVID-19. Where available, HLA class I and class II types were taken from metadata supplied by the sample provider and were not determined by assay-based typing. The sample metadata nearly always contained a de-identified subject ID, COVID-19 status, age in years and sex. Subjects who had been exposed to COVID-19, were actively infected with it, or had recovered from it provided the deeply sampled blood TCRbeta repertoires that made up the dataset. The material from the prospective study consisted of cDNA or gDNA derived from T cells, B-cell-depleted T cells, or PBMCs. The repertoires were made available in a free public database intended to serve as a resource for research on the immune response to SARS-CoV-2. The samples were drawn from two sources: the first 160 participants of the ongoing ImmuneRACE study, and 1,254 subjects contributed by 6 global collaborators.

In Seattle, one collaborating source enrolled patients while the infection was active and tracked those patients longitudinally over the course of disease. Each collaborating institution followed its own protocols to collect whole blood in K2EDTA tubes. For TCRbeta analysis, collaborator samples were shipped as frozen whole blood, as isolated PBMCs, or as DNA extracted from either sample type. Points the paper makes about the study in general: The quantity of clinical and demographic metadata differed by source and by participant and was supplied without curation.

Points on this clone: Its antigen remains unidentified. No quality values exist for individual bases; no much larger clone is one base distant.

Including the terminal cysteine and phenylalanine, the CDR3 comprises 11 residues. CDR3 DNA only is kept here, 33 bases in frame from base 1. From a lookup of the germline V gene (reference sequence), CDR1 and CDR2 are DFQATT and SNEGSKA. V and J are truncated by 0 bases and 8 bases respectively, leaving an intervening sequence of 7 bases. TCRbeta CDR3 regions were amplified from genomic DNA by means of the immunoSEQ Assay, a bias-controlled multiplex PCR. Concerning the study's data processing: The number of nucleated cells in each sample was estimated from the amplification of reference gene primers within the assay. To quantify the absolute abundance of each unique TCRbeta CDR3 rearrangement, sequence reads were collapsed and filtered. For each sample, productive Simpson clonality was calculated as the square root of Simpson's diversity index over productive rearrangements. The table comes from immuneACCESS by way of TCRdb, which keeps in-frame sequences with V and J called. Part of the clones is missing from these tables; in studies checked, under half for an unresolved V gene and the rest for unknown reasons. V and J calls and clone size are those listed in that table; D and trimming were worked out from the DNA. For this sample there are under 350,000 clones; more than 80% appear just once. The top ten clones comprise approximately 6.8% of the sample.

The clonotype was recovered from a woman aged 25-40 years with COVID-19, enrolled during active disease. The rearranged chain carries TRBV20-1 and TRBJ1-2, with no confidently assigned D gene. The sample was peripheral blood. The encoded CDR3 is CSARDGGGYTF. Here is the DNA: TGCAGTGCTAGAGATGGAGGAGGCTACACCTTC.